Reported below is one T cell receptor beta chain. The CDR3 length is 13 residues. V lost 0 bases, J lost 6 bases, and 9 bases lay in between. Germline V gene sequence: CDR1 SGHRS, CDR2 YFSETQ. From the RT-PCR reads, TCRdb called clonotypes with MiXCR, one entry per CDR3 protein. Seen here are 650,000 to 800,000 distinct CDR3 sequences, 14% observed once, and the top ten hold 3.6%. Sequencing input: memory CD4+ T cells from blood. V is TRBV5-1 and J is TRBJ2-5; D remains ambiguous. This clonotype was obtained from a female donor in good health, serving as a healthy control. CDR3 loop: CASSLADRKTQYF. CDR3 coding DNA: TGCGCCAGCAGCTTGGCGGATAGAAAGACCCAGTACTTC.